This T cell receptor (beta chain) derives from a study of T cell responses to AZD1222 COVID-19 vaccine. The CDR3 runs to 13 residues. Overall study findings and caveats: The peak T cell response came first, and repertoires were sampled only after it. The span of vaccine-associated CD4 TCRs extended across spike, with dominance at 160-218 and 743-854.

Produced via immunoSEQ multiplex PCR; TCRdb's table is partial and in-frame only. The sample lists under 150,000 clones, more than 70% occurring once. On this clone itself: What it binds is not known.

Sequencing used peripheral blood, obtained on day 0 of AZD1222 vaccination. This receptor was taken from an adult in good health. V and J are TRBV21-1 and TRBJ2-2. TRBV21-1 has pseudogene status. CDR3 sequence reads: CASRGNNTGELFF. CDR3 DNA: TGTGCCAGCAGAGGCAATAACACCGGGGAGCTGTTTTTT.